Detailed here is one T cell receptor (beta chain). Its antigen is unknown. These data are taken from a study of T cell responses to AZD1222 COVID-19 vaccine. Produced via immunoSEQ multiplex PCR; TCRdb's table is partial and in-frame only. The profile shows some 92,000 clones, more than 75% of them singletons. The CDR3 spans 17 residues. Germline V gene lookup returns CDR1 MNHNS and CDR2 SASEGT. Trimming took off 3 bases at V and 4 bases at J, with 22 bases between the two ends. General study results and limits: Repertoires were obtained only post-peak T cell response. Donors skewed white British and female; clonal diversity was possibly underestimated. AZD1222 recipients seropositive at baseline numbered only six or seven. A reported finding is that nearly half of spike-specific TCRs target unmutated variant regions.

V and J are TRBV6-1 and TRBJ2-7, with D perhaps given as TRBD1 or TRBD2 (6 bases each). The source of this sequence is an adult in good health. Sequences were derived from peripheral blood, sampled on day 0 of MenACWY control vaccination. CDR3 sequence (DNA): TGTGCCAGCAGTGATCCAACCGGGACAAGGGAGGCGTACGAGCAGTACTTC. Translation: CASSDPTGTREAYEQYF.